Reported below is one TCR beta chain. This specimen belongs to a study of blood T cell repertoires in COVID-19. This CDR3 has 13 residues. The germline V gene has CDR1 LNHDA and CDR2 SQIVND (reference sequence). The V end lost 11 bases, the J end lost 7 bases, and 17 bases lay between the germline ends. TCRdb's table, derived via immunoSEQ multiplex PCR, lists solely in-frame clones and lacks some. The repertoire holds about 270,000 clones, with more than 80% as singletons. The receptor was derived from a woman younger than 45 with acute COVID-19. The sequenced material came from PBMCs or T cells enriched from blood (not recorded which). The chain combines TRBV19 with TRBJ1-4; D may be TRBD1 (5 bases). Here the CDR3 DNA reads TGTGCCCTCCTCGCCACAGGTCCTGAAAAACTGTTTTTT. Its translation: CALLATGPEKLFF.